These T cell receptor beta chains were read from a single sample in a study of T-cell reconstitution after alpha-beta-depleted transplantation in children. MiXCR, applied by TCRdb to the PCR reads, yields one record per CDR3 protein. The sample lists around 250,000 distinct CDR3 sequences, about 23% occurring once. This specimen was PBMCs, taken before TCRalphabeta/CD19-depleted stem cell transplant. The source is a girl aged 2 to 10 with Fanconi anemia, due to receive a stem cell transplant. CDR3s include the opening cysteine and the closing phenylalanine or tryptophan. A D gene is named only where the DNA matches it firmly. The listing skips clone size in some rows; elsewhere it reads once, few, many or a size class.

D	size	V	J	DNA	CDR3
NA	many	TRBV12-3/TRBV12-4	TRBJ2-3	TGTGCCAGCAGTTTACAAGACACAGATACGCAGTATTTT	CASSLQDTDTQYF
TRBD1	many	TRBV12-3/TRBV12-4	TRBJ1-2	TGTGCCAGCAGAATTCCAGGGGGTGGCTACACCTTC	CASRIPGGGYTF
NA	many	TRBV4-1	TRBJ1-1	TGCGCCAGCAGCCAGGGAACTGAAGCTTTCTTT	CASSQGTEAFF
NA	many	TRBV6-6	TRBJ1-4	TGTGCCAGCAGTGGCCGTAATGAAAAACTGTTTTTT	CASSGRNEKLFF
TRBD1	NA	TRBV7-6	TRBJ2-7	TGTGCCAGCAGCAAGGAACAGGGGATCTCCTACGAGCAGTACTTC	CASSKEQGISYEQYF
NA	NA	TRBV6-1	TRBJ1-2	TGTGGCAGCAGTCGCTACACCGGGACATCTAACTATGGCTACACCTTC	CGSSRYTGTSNYGYTF
NA	few	TRBV7-6	TRBJ1-1	TGTGCCAGCAGCGCACGTCGGGGGCCTGAAGCTTTCTTT	CASSARRGPEAFF
NA	many	TRBV6-1	TRBJ2-1	TGTGCCAGCAGCCCCAAGGGCAATGGCGATGAGCAGTTCTTC	CASSPKGNGDEQFF
NA	NA	TRBV6-5	TRBJ2-3	TGTGCCAGCAGCCGGGACTTCGCGGATACGCAGTATTTT	CASSRDFADTQYF
TRBD2	few	TRBV27	TRBJ2-1	TGTGCCAGCAGTCACCGACTAGCGGGGGGCTACAATGAGCAGTTCTTC	CASSHRLAGGYNEQFF
TRBD1	NA	TRBV20-1	TRBJ2-7	TGCAGTGCAGACAGGGGGGGCAGGTCCTACGAGCAGTACTTC	CSADRGGRSYEQYF
NA	NA	TRBV29-1	TRBJ2-2	TGCAGCGTTGAAAAGCGGGCGAACACCGGGGAGCTGTTTTTT	CSVEKRANTGELFF